One T cell receptor (beta chain) is described in this entry. The target of this receptor is not known. It has no much larger one-base neighbor in the sample; base qualities were not kept. The immunoSEQ Assay, a bias-controlled multiplex PCR, was used to amplify TCRbeta CDR3 regions from genomic DNA. The original methods were these. The number of nucleated cells in each sample was estimated by amplification of reference gene primers within the assay. To quantify the absolute abundance of each unique TCRbeta CDR3 rearrangement, sequence reads were collapsed and filtered. For each sample, productive Simpson clonality was calculated by taking the square root of Simpson's diversity index across productive rearrangements. Here the immuneACCESS table is served through TCRdb, limited to in-frame sequences with V and J called. Missing clones are a known gap in these copies; in checked studies unresolved V genes cover under half, and the rest lacks a known reason. D and trimming come from the DNA, and the V and J calls and clone size come from that table. Present in this sample are 82,000 or so clones, about 89% of which were seen just once. Approximately 1% of the sample lies in the top ten.

The junction carries 8 bases between V and J, which are trimmed by 6 bases and 5 bases respectively. The CDR3 measures 11 amino acids from cysteine to phenylalanine. Kept here is only the CDR3 DNA, which spans 33 bases and is read in frame from base 1. The germline V gene encodes CDR1 DFQATT and CDR2 SNEGSKA (reference sequence). The data stem from a study of blood T cell repertoires in COVID-19 (dated by TCRdb to 2020 to 2022). As for the study more broadly: Samples from collaborators originated in the United States, Italy and Spain and spanned both the acute and convalescent phases of COVID-19. The material from the prospective study consisted of cDNA or gDNA derived from T cells, B-cell-depleted T cells, or PBMCs. Deeply sampled blood TCRbeta repertoires from subjects exposed to, actively infected with, or recovered from COVID-19 were included in the dataset. The repertoires were released in a freely available public database intended as a resource for research on the immune response to SARS-CoV-2. Samples were obtained from the ongoing ImmuneRACE study (first 160 participants) and from roughly 1,300 subjects provided by 6 global collaborators. Nearly every sample came with metadata listing a de-identified subject ID, COVID-19 status, age in years and sex. Where HLA class I and class II types were available, the types were taken from metadata supplied by the sample provider, not from assay-based typing. What the research found in general, with its limitations: The amount of clinical and demographic metadata varied by source and participant and was provided uncurated.

Enrolling through a virtual design, the prospective study's participants ranged in age from roughly 18 to 95 years and lived across 20 to 25 United States geographic areas. To assign participants to cohorts, the prospective study relied on clinical history that participants themselves reported in a screening survey and a study questionnaire. In the prospective study, whole blood, serum and a nasopharyngeal or oropharyngeal swab were collected from each participant by mobile phlebotomists. Participants in the prospective study had the option to provide additional blood draws and questionnaires over an approximately two-month period. Blood samples from the prospective study were shipped frozen or at room temperature prior to DNA extraction.

Sequencing was performed on PBMCs or T cells enriched from blood (not recorded which). The TCR sequence derives from a woman between 50 and 59 years old with acute COVID-19. The V and J genes are TRBV20-1 and TRBJ2-1; confidence is insufficient to name the D gene. CDR3 region: CSAPVHNEQFF. The sequenced DNA is TGCAGTGCCCCCGTCCACAATGAGCAGTTCTTC.